A selection of T cell receptor beta chains follows, all from one sample in a study of CD8+CD57+ T cells in acquired aplastic anemia. TCRdb reprocessed the reads via MiXCR and lists one record per CDR3 protein. The sample carries around 160,000 distinct CDR3 sequences, around 48% recorded once. Sequencing was done on a sample of sorted CD4+, CD8+, or CD8+CD57+ T cells (not recorded which) from PBMCs. The receptors were sampled from a human donor with aplastic anemia. CDR3s include the opening cysteine and the closing phenylalanine or tryptophan. Fields, in order: J gene, clone size, D gene, V gene, CDR3 DNA, CDR3 protein. A D gene is named only where the DNA matches it firmly. Not every row has a clone size; where given, it reads once, few, many or a size class.

>TRBJ1-2|NA|NA|TRBV2
TGTGCCAGCAGTGATCTGTCGGCAGGGACTGGCTACACCTTC
CASSDLSAGTGYTF
>TRBJ2-7|once|TRBD1|TRBV13
TGTGCCAGCAGCTTATGGGGACAGCCCCAGCAGTACTTC
CASSLWGQPQQYF
>TRBJ2-4|few|TRBD1|TRBV29-1
TGCAGCGTTGACTTTGGGACAGGGAGTTTGGGTCAGTACTTC
CSVDFGTGSLGQYF
>TRBJ1-1|once|NA|TRBV2
TGTGCCAGCAGTAAAATGACAGCTCCAAACACTGAAGCTTTCTTT
CASSKMTAPNTEAFF
>TRBJ2-1|many|TRBD2|TRBV19
TGTGCCAGTAGTATGGAGGGCGAATTCTGGACTAGCGGGAAGGCAGTAGAGCAGTTCTTC
CASSMEGEFWTSGKAVEQFF
>TRBJ2-5|NA|TRBD1|TRBV9
TGTGCCAGCAGCGGAGACAGGGGCTTAGGGGAGACCCAGTACTTC
CASSGDRGLGETQYF
>TRBJ1-6|NA|TRBD1|TRBV4-1
TGCGCCAGCAGCCCTCTGCCGGTGATGACAGGGACTAATTCACCCCTCCACTTT
CASSPLPVMTGTNSPLHF
>TRBJ2-7|NA|NA|TRBV2
TGTGCCTGCACCGAGGGACCTTACGAGCAGTACTTC
CACTEGPYEQYF
>TRBJ2-1|many|TRBD2|TRBV25-1
TGTGCCAGCAGCGTAGCGGGAGGTCACAATGAGCAGTTCTTC
CASSVAGGHNEQFF
>TRBJ2-2|many|NA|TRBV2
TGTGCCAGCAGTGTATCGAACACCGGGGAGCTGTTTTTT
CASSVSNTGELFF
>TRBJ2-7|NA|TRBD2|TRBV19
TGTGCCAGTAGTACCACTAGCGGGAGCGACGAGCAGTACTTC
CASSTTSGSDEQYF
>TRBJ2-5|NA|NA|TRBV19
TGTGCCAGTAGTATAGATAGTGGGCGTCGAGAGACCCAGTACTTC
CASSIDSGRRETQYF
>TRBJ1-1|few|TRBD1|TRBV6-1
TGTGCCAGCAGCCGACAGGGATCCACTGAAGCTTTCTTT
CASSRQGSTEAFF
>TRBJ2-5|few|NA|TRBV19
TGTGCCAGTAGTATAGTGGTCCAAGAGACCCAGTACTTC
CASSIVVQETQYF
>TRBJ2-5|NA|NA|TRBV7-9
TGTGCCAGCAACGTCATCCCGGGGACCCAGTACTTC
CASNVIPGTQYF
>TRBJ2-1|many|TRBD2|TRBV20-1
TGCAGTGCTCCGGATAGCGGGAGGGCCCTTGAGCAGTTCTTC
CSAPDSGRALEQFF
>TRBJ1-6|few|NA|TRBV2
TGTGCCACCATCCGGGGGGGGACCTATAATTCACCCCTCCACTTT
CATIRGGTYNSPLHF
>TRBJ1-6|once|TRBD1|TRBV19
TGTGCCAGTAAGGACAGGGAGGGCTACAGCTCCTATAATTCACCCCTCCACTTT
CASKDREGYSSYNSPLHF
>TRBJ2-7|many|NA|TRBV12-3/TRBV12-4
TGTGCCAGCAGTTTAGGCGCCCGGGAGTTGGTGCAGTACTTC
CASSLGARELVQYF
>TRBJ2-3|many|NA|TRBV24-1
TGTGCCGCCAGTGGGGGCGGGAGCTCTTTGGACACAGATACGCAGTATTTT
CAASGGGSSLDTDTQYF
>TRBJ1-5|many|NA|TRBV6-1
TGTGCCAGCCAAGACTATAGCAATCAGCCCCAGCATTTT
CASQDYSNQPQHF
>TRBJ1-2|many|NA|TRBV9
TGTGCCAGCAGCGAGGGCCCCCAAACGGTTAACTATGGCTACACCTTC
CASSEGPQTVNYGYTF
>TRBJ2-1|NA|TRBD2|TRBV20-1
TGCAGTGCCTGGACTAGCGGGGATCAATACAATGAGCAGTTCTTC
CSAWTSGDQYNEQFF
>TRBJ2-2|NA|NA|TRBV9
TGTGCCAGCAGCCCCGGTTGGGGGGTAAACACCGGGGAGCTGTTTTTT
CASSPGWGVNTGELFF
>TRBJ2-1|many|NA|TRBV20-1
TGCAGTGCTAGAGTGGGCGGCGGGATGGGGCCCAATAAGCAGTTCTTC
CSARVGGGMGPNKQFF
>TRBJ1-2|many|NA|TRBV20-1
TGCAGTGCTGGACAGACAGGCTTAACGGAGGGCTACACCTTC
CSAGQTGLTEGYTF
>TRBJ2-1|NA|TRBD2|TRBV29-1
TGCAGCGTTGGGACTAGCGGGAGGGAGCAGTTCTTC
CSVGTSGREQFF
>TRBJ2-7|many|NA|TRBV27
TGTGCCAGCAGTCCCTGGGCCTCCCCCTACGAGCAGTACTTC
CASSPWASPYEQYF
>TRBJ1-2|NA|NA|TRBV7-2
TGTGCCAGCAGCTCACAGGGCTCTGGAGGCTACACCTTC
CASSSQGSGGYTF
>TRBJ1-6|many|NA|TRBV18
TGTGCCAGCTCACCGGTGGAAGGTGGAAATAATTCACCCCTCCACTTT
CASSPVEGGNNSPLHF
>TRBJ1-2|NA|NA|TRBV30
TGTGCCTGGAGTAGGTCAGTCGGGTATGGCTACACCTTC
CAWSRSVGYGYTF
>TRBJ2-3|once|TRBD1|TRBV19
TGTGCCAGTAGTATTCGACTATCCACAGGGGGTGCAGATACGCAGTATTTT
CASSIRLSTGGADTQYF
>TRBJ1-1|NA|NA|TRBV10-3
TGTGCCATCAGTGAGTCGCCCGGTCGGACTGAAGCTTTCTTT
CAISESPGRTEAFF
>TRBJ2-2|NA|NA|TRBV19
TGTGCCAGTGGGCGGGGTGACGCGAACACCGGGGAGCTGTTTTTT
CASGRGDANTGELFF
>TRBJ2-1|many|NA|TRBV7-6
TGTGCCAGCAGCCTGGGACCCGGCCCCTACAATGAGCAGTTCTTC
CASSLGPGPYNEQFF
>TRBJ2-5|NA|NA|TRBV15
TGTGCCACCACGCTCAGGGGAGAGGAGACCCAGCACTTC
CATTLRGEETQHF
>TRBJ2-1|NA|TRBD2|TRBV25-1
TGTGCCAGCAGCCGCACGGGACTAGCGGGACTATACAATGAGCAGTTCTTC
CASSRTGLAGLYNEQFF
>TRBJ2-1|NA|NA|TRBV19
TGTGCCAGTACGCGAATGGGTTCGGGGAATGAGCAGTTCTTC
CASTRMGSGNEQFF
>TRBJ1-1|NA|TRBD1|TRBV9
TGTGCCAGCAGCGGGGGCCGGGGGACAGGGGGCCCGAACACTGAAGCTTTCTTT
CASSGGRGTGGPNTEAFF
>TRBJ1-1|NA|NA|TRBV20-1
TGCAGTGCTAGAGAAACGGCGAACACTGAAGCTTTCTTT
CSARETANTEAFF
>TRBJ2-1|NA|NA|TRBV29-1
TGCAGCGGTACAGGGAATTGGGCTAGAGAGCAGTTCTTC
CSGTGNWAREQFF